The 20 T cell receptor beta chains below come from one sample, sequenced in a study of T-cell reconstitution after alpha-beta-depleted transplantation in children. Unique molecular identifiers were incorporated into the prepared TCRbeta library. Via MiXCR, TCRdb re-called the PCR reads, giving one row per CDR3 protein. The sample has about 200,000 distinct CDR3 sequences; approximately 8.4% are singletons. The starting material was PBMCs, mostly from graft donor cells, obtained 360 days after TCRalphabeta/CD19-depleted stem cell transplant. Source of these receptors: a male patient aged 2-15 years who had a stem cell transplant for acute myeloid leukemia, so the T cells may come from the graft donor.

The chain links TRBV4-2 to TRBJ2-5, with TRBD2 matching over 9 bases. The length of the CDR3 is 17 residues. Germline V CDR1 and CDR2: LGHNA, YNFKEQ. J was trimmed by 3 bases and V by 4 bases; bases with no gene match: 12. The CDR3 bases are TGTGCCAGCAGCCCCGCCGGGACTAGCCCGATCGAAGAGACCCAGTACTTC. This encodes CASSPAGTSPIEETQYF.

In this sample, this clonotype turned up many times. The chain combines TRBV14 with TRBJ2-1, with a possible D match to TRBD2 (7 bases). The CDR3 is made up of 14 amino acids. Germline values: CDR1 SGHDN, CDR2 FVKESK. Trimming cost V 5 bases and J 3 bases, with 11 bases left between them. The CDR3 loop is CASSSGGLYNEQFF. CDR3 bases: TGTGCCAGCAGCTCGGGGGGCCTCTACAATGAGCAGTTCTTC.

This rearrangement joins TRBV29-1 to TRBJ2-5; D may be TRBD1 (6 bases). Trimming shortened V by 4 bases and J by 5 bases, and 11 bases separated the two germline ends. The CDR3 contains 12 residues. CDR1 is SQVTM, CDR2 ANQGSEA, per germline. CDR3 coding DNA: TGCAGCGTTGGTTGGCAGGGGGAGACCCAGTACTTC. Translation: CSVGWQGETQYF.

This clonotype appeared a few times. The V gene is TRBV12-3 or TRBV12-4, the J gene TRBJ2-1, with 13 nucleotides matching TRBD2. The CDR3 runs to 15 residues. The ends lost 3 bases at V and 6 bases at J; junction bases unmatched: 2. Here the CDR3 reads CASSFTSGRANEQFF. The CDR3, as DNA: TGTGCCAGCAGTTTTACTAGCGGGAGGGCCAATGAGCAGTTCTTC.

This chain uses TRBV20-1 with TRBJ2-4, with D unclear. Deletions cut 0 bases from V and 2 bases from J, with 17 bases between. Germline V gene sequence: CDR1 DFQATT, CDR2 SNEGSKA (reference sequence). CDR3 size: 17 residues. Here the CDR3 reads CSARDIGGIPSKNIQYF. In nucleotides, the CDR3 is TGCAGTGCTAGAGATATCGGTGGGATACCATCCAAAAACATTCAGTACTTC.

The sample holds many counts of this clonotype. The rearrangement links TRBV6-5 to TRBJ1-1, with D unclear. Germline V lookup: CDR1 MNHEY, CDR2 SVGAGI. The CDR3 has 13 residues. V shed 4 bases and J shed 6 bases, with 12 bases lying between them. CDR3 protein: CASSSRSGAEAFF. The CDR3 DNA follows: TGTGCCAGCAGTTCCCGAAGCGGGGCTGAAGCTTTCTTT.

Many counts were recorded for this clonotype. The V and J genes are TRBV12-3 or TRBV12-4 and TRBJ1-5; D gene unclear. The germline V and J ends were trimmed by 6 bases and 0 bases, with 3 bases remaining between them. This CDR3 has 12 residues. Here the CDR3 reads CASRNSNQPQHF. In DNA, the CDR3 is TGTGCCAGCAGGAATAGCAATCAGCCCCAGCATTTT.

This clonotype was found many times. This chain connects TRBV6-1 to TRBJ2-3; D is unresolved. V lost 8 bases and J lost 2, with 8 bases in between. The CDR3 spans 12 residues. Germline V gene lookup returns CDR1 MNHNS and CDR2 SASEGT. CDR3 in DNA: TGTGCCAGCCGAGGCTTCACAGATACGCAGTATTTT. It codes for CASRGFTDTQYF.

The rearrangement links TRBV29-1 to TRBJ1-1; D is undetermined. This CDR3 comprises 12 residues. Germline lookup yields CDR1 SQVTM and CDR2 ANQGSEA. Trimming cost V 1 base and J 7 bases, with 10 bases left between them. For the CDR3, the DNA is TGCAGCGTTGAAGTTTCCCAATTTGAAGCTTTCTTT. Residues: CSVEVSQFEAFF.

This clonotype was seen at least ten times. V usage is TRBV20-1 and J usage is TRBJ2-7; D could derive from TRBD1 or TRBD2 (5 bases each). Germline lookup yields CDR1 DFQATT and CDR2 SNEGSKA (reference sequence). The CDR3 is 12 amino acids. The V end was cut by 7 bases, the J end by 4 bases, with 14 bases between. CDR3 protein: CSVPGRIYEQYF. In DNA form, the CDR3 reads TGCAGTGTTCCGGGACGGATATACGAGCAGTACTTC.

This clonotype has more than one count but fewer than ten. The gene calls are TRBV15 and TRBJ2-3; the D is unclear. Germline assignment: CDR1 LNHNV and CDR2 YYDKDF (reference sequence). The germline V and J ends were trimmed by 6 bases and 1 base, with 11 bases remaining between them. This CDR3 has 14 amino acids. CDR3 sequence (DNA): TGTGCCACCAGTTTGTCGACTGGCACAGATACGCAGTATTTT. Translation gives CATSLSTGTDTQYF.

The sample holds a few counts of this clonotype. The chain employs TRBV20-1 and TRBJ2-1; 13 positions match TRBD2. Trimming took 6 bases from V and 2 from J; bases not matched to a gene: 7. This CDR3 has 16 amino acids. Germline CDR1 reads DFQATT; CDR2 reads SNEGSKA (reference sequence). The CDR3 protein is CSAIGLAGETYNEQFF. The CDR3 DNA reads as TGCAGTGCGATCGGACTAGCGGGAGAGACCTACAATGAGCAGTTCTTC.

This clonotype was detected many times. A read error may produce the germline difference seen at one junction end. The chain couples TRBV7-7 to TRBJ2-2, with 10 bases that match TRBD1. The CDR3 extends over 18 amino acids. CDR1 SSHAT and CDR2 FNYEAQ come from the germline V gene (reference sequence). The CDR3 bases are TGTGCTAGCAGCCGGGACAGGGGCCCTCCCCCGAACACCGGGGAGCTGTTTTTT. This sequence encodes CASSRDRGPPPNTGELFF.

The V gene is TRBV4-3, the J gene TRBJ2-4, with TRBD2 matching over 9 bases. Germline trimming cut 1 base from V and 1 base from J; bases unmatched to any gene: 8. This CDR3 is 18 amino acids long. The germline CDR1 and CDR2 sequences are LGHNA and YSLEER. The CDR3 reads CASSQAGAGGPAKNIQYF. In DNA form, the CDR3 reads TGCGCCAGCAGCCAAGCGGGGGCGGGGGGGCCGGCCAAAAACATTCAGTACTTC.

This clonotype was counted many times. The chain carries TRBV5-1 and TRBJ2-3; 8 bases are shared with TRBD1. Germline lookup yields CDR1 SGHRS and CDR2 YFSETQ. The J segment lost 0 bases and the V segment lost 4 bases, leaving 7 bases of the junction unmatched. This CDR3 has 16 residues. CDR3 region: CASSRGDRLSTDTQYF. The CDR3 bases are TGCGCCAGCAGCAGAGGGGACAGGTTAAGCACAGATACGCAGTATTTT. The full variable domain, rest sourced from reference TRBV5-1 and TRBJ2-3, is KAGVTQTPRYLIKTRGQQVTLSCSPISGHRSVSWYQQTPGQGLQFLFEYFSETQRNKGNFPGRFSGRQFSNSRSEMNVSTLELGDSALYLCASSRGDRLSTDTQYFGPGTRLTVL.

The sample holds a few counts of this clonotype. V and J are TRBV28 and TRBJ2-1, with 11 nucleotides matching TRBD1. J gave up 8 bases and V 6 bases, and 12 bases lay outside the gene matches. Germline lookup yields CDR1 MDHEN and CDR2 SYDVKM. CDR3 length: 16 residues. CDR3 DNA sequence: TGTGCCAGCAGACCTCGGGGGGACAGGGGGATGGATGAGCAGTTCTTC. As protein: CASRPRGDRGMDEQFF.

This clonotype occurred many times. The chain employs TRBV4-3 and TRBJ2-5, with D unclear. The V end was cut by 5 bases, the J end by 0 bases, with 10 bases between. CDR1 is LGHNA, CDR2 YSLEER, per germline. The CDR3 covers 14 residues. CDR3 protein: CASSGAGDQETQYF. Written as DNA, the CDR3 is TGCGCCAGCAGCGGTGCTGGGGACCAAGAGACCCAGTACTTC.

The V and J genes are TRBV5-6 and TRBJ1-3; D remains unclear. Germline V gene lookup returns CDR1 SGHDT and CDR2 YYEEEE. This CDR3 is built from 16 residues. Trimming removed 1 base at V and 1 base at J, with 12 bases between. CDR3 loop: CASSLLGLTSGNTIYF. The CDR3 DNA reads as TGTGCCAGCAGCTTGCTCGGGTTAACTTCTGGAAACACCATATATTTT.

This clonotype has at least ten counts. The rearrangement joins TRBV20-1 to TRBJ2-2, with 10 bases that match TRBD1. CDR1 and CDR2 (germline): DFQATT, SNEGSKA (reference sequence). The CDR3 sequence is 17 residues long. V lost 3 bases and J lost 4; bases outside the gene matches: 11. The CDR3 nucleotides are TGCAGTGCTAGTGGAGATGGGGGACAGGGGTCCACCGGGGAGCTGTTTTTT. Translated: CSASGDGGQGSTGELFF.

This clonotype was seen a handful of times. This chain connects TRBV6-2 or TRBV6-3 to TRBJ2-1, with 11 nucleotides matching TRBD2. This CDR3 comprises 19 residues. Germline values: CDR1 MNHEY, CDR2 SVGEGT. V lost 6 bases to trimming and J lost 6 bases; unmatched junction nucleotides: 19. The CDR3 coding sequence is TGTGCCAGCAGATGGATTGGGACAGGGCTAGCGGGAGGCGGCAATGAGCAGTTCTTC. Translation: CASRWIGTGLAGGGNEQFF.